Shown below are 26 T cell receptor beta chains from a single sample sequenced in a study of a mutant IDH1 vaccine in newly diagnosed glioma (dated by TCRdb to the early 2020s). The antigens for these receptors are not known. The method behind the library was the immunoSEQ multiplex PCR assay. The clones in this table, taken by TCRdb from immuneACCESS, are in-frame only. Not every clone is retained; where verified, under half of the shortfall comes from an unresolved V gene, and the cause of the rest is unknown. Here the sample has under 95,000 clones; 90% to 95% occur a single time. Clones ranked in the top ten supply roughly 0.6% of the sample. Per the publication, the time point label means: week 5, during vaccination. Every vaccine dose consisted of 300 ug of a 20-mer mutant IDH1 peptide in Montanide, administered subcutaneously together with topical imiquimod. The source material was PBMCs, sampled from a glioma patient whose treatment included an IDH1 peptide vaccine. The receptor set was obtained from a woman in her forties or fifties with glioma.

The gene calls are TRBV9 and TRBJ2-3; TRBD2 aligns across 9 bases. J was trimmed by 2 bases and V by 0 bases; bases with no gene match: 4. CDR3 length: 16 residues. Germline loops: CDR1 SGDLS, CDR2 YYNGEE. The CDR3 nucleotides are TGTGCCAGCAGCGTAGTGCCTAGCGGGACCACAGATACGCAGTATTTT. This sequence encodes CASSVVPSGTTDTQYF.

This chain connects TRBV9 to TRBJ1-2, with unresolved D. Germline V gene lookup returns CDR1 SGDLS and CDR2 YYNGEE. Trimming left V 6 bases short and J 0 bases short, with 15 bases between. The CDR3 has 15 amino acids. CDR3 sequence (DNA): TGTGCCAGCACTACAGACGGTAATCCTAACTATGGCTACACCTTC. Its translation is CASTTDGNPNYGYTF.

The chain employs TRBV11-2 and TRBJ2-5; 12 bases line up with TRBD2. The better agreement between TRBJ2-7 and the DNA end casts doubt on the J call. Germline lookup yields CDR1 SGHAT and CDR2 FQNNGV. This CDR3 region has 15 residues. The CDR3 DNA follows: TGTGCCAGCAGCCCGGGACTAGCGGGCAGCTACGAGCAGTACTTC. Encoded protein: CASSPGLAGSYEQYF.

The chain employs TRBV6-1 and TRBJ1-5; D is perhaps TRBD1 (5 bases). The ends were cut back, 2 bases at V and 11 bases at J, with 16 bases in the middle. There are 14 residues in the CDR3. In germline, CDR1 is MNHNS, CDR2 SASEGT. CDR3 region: CASSEMGPRQTQHF. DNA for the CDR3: TGTGCCAGCAGTGAAATGGGACCCCGGCAGACCCAGCATTTT.

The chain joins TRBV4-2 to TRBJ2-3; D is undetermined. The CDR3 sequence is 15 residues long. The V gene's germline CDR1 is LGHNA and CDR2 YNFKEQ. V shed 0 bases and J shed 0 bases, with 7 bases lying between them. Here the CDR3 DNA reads TGTGCCAGCAGCCAAGACCCGGTGAGCACAGATACGCAGTATTTT. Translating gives CASSQDPVSTDTQYF.

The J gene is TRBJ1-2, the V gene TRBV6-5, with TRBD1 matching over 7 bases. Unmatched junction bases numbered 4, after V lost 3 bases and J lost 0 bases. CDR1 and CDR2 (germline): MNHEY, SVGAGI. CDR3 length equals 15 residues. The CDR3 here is CASSYDGTANYGYTF. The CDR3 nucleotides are TGTGCCAGCAGTTATGATGGGACAGCTAACTATGGCTACACCTTC.

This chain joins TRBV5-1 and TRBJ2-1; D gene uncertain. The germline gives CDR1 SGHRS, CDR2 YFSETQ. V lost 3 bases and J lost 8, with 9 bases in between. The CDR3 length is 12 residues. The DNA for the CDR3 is TGCGCCAGCAGCTGGGCCGGCGATGAGCAGTTCTTC. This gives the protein CASSWAGDEQFF.

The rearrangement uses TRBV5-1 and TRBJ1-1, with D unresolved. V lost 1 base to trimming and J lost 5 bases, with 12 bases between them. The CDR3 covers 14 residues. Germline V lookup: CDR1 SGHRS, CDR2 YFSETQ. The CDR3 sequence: CASSLRREVTEAFF. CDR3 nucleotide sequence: TGCGCCAGCAGCTTGCGGCGGGAGGTTACTGAAGCTTTCTTT.

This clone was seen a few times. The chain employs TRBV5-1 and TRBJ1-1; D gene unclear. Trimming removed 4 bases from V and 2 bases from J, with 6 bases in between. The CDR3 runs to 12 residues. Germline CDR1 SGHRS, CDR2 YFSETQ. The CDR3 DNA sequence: TGCGCCAGCAGCCTTTCAAACACTGAAGCTTTCTTT. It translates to CASSLSNTEAFF. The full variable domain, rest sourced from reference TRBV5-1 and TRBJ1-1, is KAGVTQTPRYLIKTRGQQVTLSCSPISGHRSVSWYQQTPGQGLQFLFEYFSETQRNKGNFPGRFSGRQFSNSRSEMNVSTLELGDSALYLCASSLSNTEAFFGQGTRLTVV.

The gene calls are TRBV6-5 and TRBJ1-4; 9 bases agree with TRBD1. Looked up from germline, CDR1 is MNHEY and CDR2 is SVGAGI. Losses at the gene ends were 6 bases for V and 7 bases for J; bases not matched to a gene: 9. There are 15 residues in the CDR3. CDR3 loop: CASRPPGQGGEKLFF. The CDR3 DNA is TGTGCCAGCAGGCCACCGGGACAGGGTGGTGAAAAACTGTTTTTT.

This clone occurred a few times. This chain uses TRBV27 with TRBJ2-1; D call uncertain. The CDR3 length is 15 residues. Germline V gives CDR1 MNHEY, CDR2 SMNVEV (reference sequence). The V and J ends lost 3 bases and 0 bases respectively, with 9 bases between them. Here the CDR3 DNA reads TGTGCCAGCAGTTTGGGCTTCTCCTCCTACAATGAGCAGTTCTTC. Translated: CASSLGFSSYNEQFF.

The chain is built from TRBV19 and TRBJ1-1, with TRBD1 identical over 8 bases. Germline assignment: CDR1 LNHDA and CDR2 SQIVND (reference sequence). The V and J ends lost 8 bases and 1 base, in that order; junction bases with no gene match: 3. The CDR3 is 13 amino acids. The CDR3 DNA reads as TGTGCCAGTTCGGGACAGGCGAACACTGAAGCTTTCTTT. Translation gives CASSGQANTEAFF.

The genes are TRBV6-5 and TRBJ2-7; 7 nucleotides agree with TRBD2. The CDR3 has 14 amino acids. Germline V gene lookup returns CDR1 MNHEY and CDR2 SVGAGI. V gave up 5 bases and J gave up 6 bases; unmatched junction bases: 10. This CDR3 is CASSDLTSWGEQYF. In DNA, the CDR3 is TGTGCCAGCAGTGATCTGACTAGCTGGGGCGAGCAGTACTTC.

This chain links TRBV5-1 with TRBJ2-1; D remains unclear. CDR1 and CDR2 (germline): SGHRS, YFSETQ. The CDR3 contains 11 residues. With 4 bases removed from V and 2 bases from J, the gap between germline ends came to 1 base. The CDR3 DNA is TGCGCCAGCAGCGCCTACAATGAGCAGTTCTTC. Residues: CASSAYNEQFF.

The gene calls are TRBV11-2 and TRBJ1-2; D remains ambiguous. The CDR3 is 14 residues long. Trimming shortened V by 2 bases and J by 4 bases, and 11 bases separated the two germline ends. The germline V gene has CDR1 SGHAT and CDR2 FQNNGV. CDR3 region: CASSLRPQPYGYTF. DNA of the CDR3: TGTGCCAGCAGCTTAAGGCCCCAGCCCTATGGCTACACCTTC.

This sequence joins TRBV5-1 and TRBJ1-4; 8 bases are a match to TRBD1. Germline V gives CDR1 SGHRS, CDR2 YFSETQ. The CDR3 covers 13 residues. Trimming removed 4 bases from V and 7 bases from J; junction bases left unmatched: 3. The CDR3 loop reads CASSPGQAEKLFF. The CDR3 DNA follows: TGCGCCAGCAGCCCGGGACAGGCTGAAAAACTGTTTTTT.

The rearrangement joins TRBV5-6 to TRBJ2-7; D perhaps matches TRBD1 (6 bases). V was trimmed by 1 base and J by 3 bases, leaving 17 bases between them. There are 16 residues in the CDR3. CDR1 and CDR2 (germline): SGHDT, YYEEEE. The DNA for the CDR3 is TGTGCCAGCAGCTTGACAGGGTTTGACCCCTACTACGAGCAGTACTTC. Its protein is CASSLTGFDPYYEQYF.

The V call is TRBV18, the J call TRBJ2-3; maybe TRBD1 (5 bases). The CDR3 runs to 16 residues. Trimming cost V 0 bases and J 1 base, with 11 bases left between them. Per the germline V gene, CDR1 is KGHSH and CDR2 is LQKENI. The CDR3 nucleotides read TGTGCCAGCTCACCACCAACAGGTAGCCGCACAGATACGCAGTATTTT. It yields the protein CASSPPTGSRTDTQYF.

DNA of the CDR3: TGCGCCAGCAGTCATAGGAAGGGGGGCAGGGAAGCGACTGAAGCTTTCTTT. Its translation: CASSHRKGGREATEAFF. The genes are TRBV23-1 and TRBJ1-1, with D perhaps matching TRBD1 (6 bases). TRBV23-1 is classed as an ORF, of uncertain function. V lost 3 bases and J lost 5, with 22 bases in between. CDR3 size: 17 residues.

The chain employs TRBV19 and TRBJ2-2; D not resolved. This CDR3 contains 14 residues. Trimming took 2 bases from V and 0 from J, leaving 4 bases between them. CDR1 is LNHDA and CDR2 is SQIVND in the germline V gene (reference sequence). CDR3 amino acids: CASSIRANTGELFF. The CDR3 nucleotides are TGTGCCAGTAGTATACGGGCGAACACCGGGGAGCTGTTTTTT.

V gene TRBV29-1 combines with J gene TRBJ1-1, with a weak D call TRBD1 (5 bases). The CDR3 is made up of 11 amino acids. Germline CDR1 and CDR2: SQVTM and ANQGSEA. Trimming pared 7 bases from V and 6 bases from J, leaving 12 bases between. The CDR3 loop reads CSARKGPEAFF. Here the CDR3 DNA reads TGCAGCGCCCGGAAGGGGCCTGAAGCTTTCTTT. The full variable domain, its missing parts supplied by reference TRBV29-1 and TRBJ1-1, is SAVISQKPSRDICQRGTSLTIQCQVDSQVTMMFWYRQQPGQSLTLIATANQGSEATYESGFVIDKFPISRPNLTFSTLTVSNMSPEDSSIYLCSARKGPEAFFGQGTRLTVV.

CDR3 residues: CSGGWADGDEQFF. DNA of the CDR3: TGCAGCGGGGGTTGGGCGGACGGCGATGAGCAGTTCTTC. The J gene is TRBJ2-1, the V gene TRBV29-1; D remains unclear. Trimming pared 7 bases from V and 8 bases from J, leaving 18 bases between. The CDR3 consists of 13 residues. Germline-derived CDR1 and CDR2 are SQVTM and ANQGSEA.

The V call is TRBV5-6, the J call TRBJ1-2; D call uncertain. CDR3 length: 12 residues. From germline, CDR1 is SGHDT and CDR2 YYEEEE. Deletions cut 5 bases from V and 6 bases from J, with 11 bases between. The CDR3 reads CASRAGGDGYTF. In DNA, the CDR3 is TGTGCCAGCAGGGCGGGAGGCGATGGCTACACCTTC.

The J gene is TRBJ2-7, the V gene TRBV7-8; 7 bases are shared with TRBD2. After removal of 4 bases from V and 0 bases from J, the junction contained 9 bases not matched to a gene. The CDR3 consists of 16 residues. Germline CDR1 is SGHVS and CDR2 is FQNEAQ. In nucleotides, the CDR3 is TGTGCCAGCAGCTCTGGGAGCGGGACGAGCTCCTACGAGCAGTACTTC. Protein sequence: CASSSGSGTSSYEQYF.

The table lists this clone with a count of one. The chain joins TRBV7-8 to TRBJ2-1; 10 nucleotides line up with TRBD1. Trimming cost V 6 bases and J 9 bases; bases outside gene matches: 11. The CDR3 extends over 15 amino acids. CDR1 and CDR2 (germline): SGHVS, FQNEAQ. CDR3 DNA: TGTGCCAGCAGTTCCTACCGGGACAGGGGATCTGAGCAGTTCTTC. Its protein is CASSSYRDRGSEQFF.

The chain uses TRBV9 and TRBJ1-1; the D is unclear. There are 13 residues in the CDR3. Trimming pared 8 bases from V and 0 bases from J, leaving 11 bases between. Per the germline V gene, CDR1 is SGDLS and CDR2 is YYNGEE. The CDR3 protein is CASSTALNTEAFF. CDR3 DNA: TGTGCCAGTTCCACGGCTTTGAACACTGAAGCTTTCTTT. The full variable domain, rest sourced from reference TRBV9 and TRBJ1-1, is DSGVTQTPKHLITATGQRVTLRCSPRSGDLSVYWYQQSLDQGLQFLIQYYNGEERAKGNILERFSAQQFPDLHSELNLSSLELGDSALYFCASSTALNTEAFFGQGTRLTVV.